These 20 T cell receptor beta chains were sequenced from one sample in a study of regulatory T cells in long-lasting Graves disease (dated by TCRdb to about 2021). Receptor libraries were prepared by multiplex PCR. Sequencing instrument: Illumina HiSeq 4000. TCR beta libraries were built with iRepertoire HTBI primers and Arm-PCR amplification of CDR3 regions. TCRdb cleaned the public reads at Q25 with fastp, built clones with MiXCR and kept in-frame beta chains. One record per CDR3 amino acid sequence lists the most common genes and DNA. This sample has about 620,000 distinct CDR3 sequences in its table, and 16% of those were observed once. Of the sample, 15% to 20% is held by the ten largest clones. This specimen's time point label, per the study, means: newly diagnosed GD, antithyroid drugs for less than 3 months. For both TCR sequencing and RNA sequencing, RNA was extracted from PBMCs using TRIzol.

This same sample was also part of a study on T cells in Graves' hyperthyroidism and ophthalmopathy.

The sample in question was peripheral blood mononuclear cells (PBMCs), obtained at new diagnosis, from a patient treated with antithyroid drugs. These receptors all come from a woman aged 30 to 39 with Graves disease. Donor details come from another sample of the same person, matched by shared clones.

This clonotype was found many times. The rearrangement joins TRBV12-3 or TRBV12-4 to TRBJ1-1; D gene ambiguous. The germline V and J ends were trimmed by 3 bases and 1 base, with 6 bases remaining between them. The CDR3 runs 13 residues. The CDR3 coding sequence is TGTGCCAGCAGTTTCACCGAGAACACTGAAGCTTTCTTT. Protein sequence: CASSFTENTEAFF.

The chain is built from TRBV4-1 and TRBJ2-7; D is uncertain. The CDR3 loop spans 15 amino acids. Germline CDR1 reads MGHRA; CDR2 reads YSYEKL. Trimming removed 0 bases from V and 3 bases from J, with 12 bases in between. CDR3 nucleotides: TGCGCCAGCAGCCAAGAATTGGGCAGATTCTACGAGCAGTACTTC. This codes for CASSQELGRFYEQYF.

In this sample, this clonotype turned up a few times. The rearrangement uses TRBV2 and TRBJ1-2; D gene ambiguous. The ends were cut back, 4 bases at V and 3 bases at J, with 9 bases in the middle. The CDR3 loop spans 13 amino acids. CDR1 and CDR2 (germline): SNHLY, FYNNEI. CDR3 protein: CASSVTGYYGYTF. CDR3 coding DNA: TGTGCCAGCAGTGTGACGGGCTACTATGGCTACACCTTC.

This clonotype was detected only a few times. The chain uses TRBV6-1 and TRBJ1-5; perhaps TRBD1 as D (5 bases). The germline V gene encodes CDR1 MNHNS and CDR2 SASEGT. The CDR3 covers 14 residues. With 4 bases removed from V and 3 bases from J, the gap between germline ends came to 10 bases. CDR3: CASSGGRINQPQHF. DNA for the CDR3: TGTGCCAGCAGTGGGGGACGGATCAATCAGCCCCAGCATTTT.

V gene TRBV7-3 combines with J gene TRBJ1-6, with unresolved D. CDR3 length: 15 amino acids. Trimming left V 2 bases short and J 2 bases short, with 7 bases between. Germline CDR1 SGHTA, CDR2 FQGTGA. The DNA for the CDR3 is TGTGCCAGCAGCTTAGGCAGAGCCTATAATTCACCCCTCCACTTT. This gives the protein CASSLGRAYNSPLHF.

At least ten counts were recorded for this clonotype. The rearrangement links TRBV20-1 to TRBJ2-1, with 10 bases matching TRBD2. V lost 1 base to trimming and J lost 7 bases; unmatched junction nucleotides: 4. There are 14 residues in the CDR3. The germline CDR1 and CDR2 sequences are DFQATT and SNEGSKA (reference sequence). CDR3 amino acids: CSARGLAGENEQFF. In DNA, the CDR3 is TGCAGTGCTAGAGGGCTAGCGGGAGAGAATGAGCAGTTCTTC.

About this clonotype: A much larger clone sits a single nucleotide away, making a read error possible. This rearrangement joins TRBV10-3 to TRBJ2-3; TRBD2 aligns across 8 bases. Germline loops: CDR1 ENHRY, CDR2 SYGVKD. Trimming took 0 bases from V and 2 from J; bases not matched to a gene: 4. The CDR3 sequence is 16 residues long. In nucleotides, the CDR3 is TGTGCCATCAGTGAGTCACTAGCGGACCACACAGATACGCAGTATTTT. Amino acids: CAISESLADHTDTQYF.

This clonotype was recorded many times. The chain has TRBV27 and TRBJ2-3; 8 bases are shared with TRBD2. The CDR3 has 16 amino acids. CDR1 is MNHEY, CDR2 SMNVEV, per germline (reference sequence). V was clipped by 1 base and J by 3 bases; unmatched bases: 6. In DNA form, the CDR3 reads TGTGCCAGCAGTTTATTGGGGACTAGAGTTACAGATACGCAGTATTTT. Translating gives CASSLLGTRVTDTQYF.

This clonotype was seen only a few times. The rearrangement joins TRBV11-2 to TRBJ2-1; 8 positions match TRBD2. The DNA end is more similar to TRBJ2-5, so the J call may be wrong. The CDR3 runs 16 residues. The germline V gene encodes CDR1 SGHAT and CDR2 FQNNGV. DNA of the CDR3: TGTGCCACCCACAACTCTCCGGGACTAGGACAAGAGACCCAGTACTTC. Protein sequence: CATHNSPGLGQETQYF.

This clonotype came up many times. V is TRBV7-2 and J is TRBJ2-3; unclear D gene. This CDR3 is built from 14 residues. In germline, CDR1 is SGHTA, CDR2 FQGNSA. Trimming took off 10 bases at V and 4 bases at J, with 18 bases between the two ends. The CDR3 sequence is CATKTEGGPDTQYF. CDR3 sequence (DNA): TGTGCCACCAAAACGGAAGGCGGACCAGATACGCAGTATTTT.

This clonotype was seen only a few times. The chain uses TRBV30 and TRBJ2-7; 8 bases agree with TRBD2. The CDR3 is made up of 14 amino acids. J lost 1 base, V lost 6 bases, and 8 bases had no gene match. CDR1 and CDR2 from the germline V gene are GTSNPN and SVGIG (reference sequence). The CDR3 bases are TGTGCCTGTCGCTCTCGCGGGAGGTCCTACGAGCAGTACTTC. Translation gives CACRSRGRSYEQYF.

Ten or more counts support this clonotype. This chain uses TRBV29-1 with TRBJ2-1, with 9 bases lining up with TRBD2. The trim removed 6 bases at V and 14 bases at J, leaving 8 bases unmatched. The CDR3 contains 11 residues. Germline lookup yields CDR1 SQVTM and CDR2 ANQGSEA. The CDR3 protein is CSVGEGLAKFF. The CDR3, as DNA: TGCAGCGTAGGGGAGGGACTAGCAAAGTTCTTC.

This clonotype has just a few counts. The rearrangement uses TRBV7-3 and TRBJ2-2; D not resolved. The CDR3 has 14 amino acids. The germline V gene has CDR1 SGHTA and CDR2 FQGTGA. V lost 5 bases to trimming and J lost 5 bases, with 12 bases between them. The CDR3 DNA sequence: TGTGCCAGCAGCATGATGGGGTCGACCGGGGAGCTGTTTTTT. Translation gives CASSMMGSTGELFF.

This clonotype was seen many times. The genes are TRBV6-1 and TRBJ1-2; D is unresolved. The CDR3 spans 11 residues. Germline V gene data show CDR1 as MNHNS and CDR2 as SASEGT. V lost 6 bases to trimming and J lost 4 bases, with 6 bases between them. CDR3 sequence: CASRHTYGYTF. The CDR3 region has the DNA TGTGCCAGCAGGCACACCTATGGCTACACCTTC.

This clonotype was found many times. J is TRBJ1-5 and V is TRBV10-3, with D possibly being TRBD1 (6 bases). This CDR3 is built from 12 residues. V was shortened by 5 bases and J by 5 bases, with 7 bases between the two germline ends. CDR1 and CDR2 (germline): ENHRY, SYGVKD. The CDR3 loop reads CAISPGDQPQHF. The CDR3 DNA sequence: TGTGCCATCAGTCCAGGGGATCAGCCCCAGCATTTT.

This clonotype was picked up a small number of times. The V and J genes are TRBV4-2 and TRBJ2-6; a possible D gene is TRBD1 (5 bases). Germline CDR1 is LGHNA and CDR2 is YNFKEQ. V dropped 4 bases and J dropped 0 bases, with 10 bases sitting between them. CDR3 length: 16 residues. CDR3 sequence: CASSRKTDSGANVLTF. The CDR3 DNA is TGTGCCAGCAGCCGAAAGACAGACTCTGGGGCCAACGTCCTGACTTTC.

This clonotype was recorded many times. V usage is TRBV2 and J usage is TRBJ1-5, with a weak D call TRBD1 (6 bases). The CDR3 sequence is 14 residues long. Germline values: CDR1 SNHLY, CDR2 FYNNEI. V was shortened by 4 bases and J by 4 bases, with 11 bases between the two germline ends. In DNA form, the CDR3 reads TGTGCCAGCAGTGCGCTCACAGGGAATCAGCCCCAGCATTTT. It specifies CASSALTGNQPQHF.

Concerning this clonotype itself: This may arise from a read error, as a much more abundant clone is one base away. The chain links TRBV10-3 to TRBJ2-3; D could derive from TRBD1 or TRBD2 (5 bases each). CDR1 is ENHRY and CDR2 is SYGVKD in the germline V gene. Trimming stripped 1 base from V and 6 bases from J, with 5 bases between. The CDR3 consists of 12 residues. The CDR3 DNA is TGTGCCATCAGTGAGTGGGGGGATACGCAGTATTTT. Translating gives CAISEWGDTQYF.

In this sample, this clonotype turned up many times. V and J are TRBV7-3 and TRBJ2-4; the D gene could be TRBD1 or TRBD2 (5 bases each). Germline V gene sequence: CDR1 SGHTA, CDR2 FQGTGA. The CDR3 is 15 amino acids. V dropped 0 bases and J dropped 3 bases, with 9 bases sitting between them. CDR3 in amino acids: CASSLTSGRKNIQYF. The CDR3 nucleotides are TGTGCCAGCAGCTTAACATCGGGACGCAAAAACATTCAGTACTTC. The full variable domain, in which reference TRBV7-3 and TRBJ2-4 provide the parts outside the CDR3, is GAGVSQTPSNKVTEKGKYVELRCDPISGHTALYWYRQSLGQGPEFLIYFQGTGAADDSGLPNDRFFAVRPEGSVSTLKIQRTERGDSAVYLCASSLTSGRKNIQYFGAGTRLSVL.

A few counts support this clonotype. The rearrangement joins TRBV6-1 to TRBJ1-4, with 11 bases that match TRBD1. The CDR3 runs to 16 residues. Trimming removed 5 bases from V and 8 bases from J; junction bases left unmatched: 10. Per the germline V gene, CDR1 is MNHNS and CDR2 is SASEGT. CDR3 in amino acids: CASSTRTGGEVEKLFF. The DNA for the CDR3 is TGTGCCAGCAGTACGAGGACAGGGGGCGAGGTCGAAAAACTGTTTTTT.